The 9 T cell receptor beta chains below all came from one sample that was sequenced in a study of identical twins. MiXCR, run by TCRdb on the 5' RACE reads, gives a single entry per CDR3 protein. Seen here are around 690,000 distinct CDR3 sequences, approximately 21% observed once, and the top ten hold around 4.5%. The same data also contributed to another study, on T cells expressing NK-cell markers.

The sequencing sample was made of PBMCs. These receptors all stem from a woman younger than 30 in good health.

There are a few counts of this clonotype. This chain joins TRBV29-1 and TRBJ2-3; D not resolved. This CDR3 has 11 residues. The germline CDR1 and CDR2 sequences are SQVTM and ANQGSEA. Trimming shortened V by 4 bases and J by 4 bases, and 6 bases separated the two germline ends. The DNA of the CDR3 is TGCAGCGTTGTTTGGGCAGATACGCAGTATTTT. It encodes CSVVWADTQYF.

The CDR3: CASSLINEAFF. In DNA form, the CDR3 reads TGTGCCAGCAGCTTAATTAATGAAGCTTTCTTT. This chain connects TRBV11-2 to TRBJ1-1; the D is unclear. Trimming took off 2 bases at V and 7 bases at J, with 5 bases between the two ends. Germline CDR1 is SGHAT and CDR2 is FQNNGV. CDR3 size: 11 residues.

This clonotype has ten or more counts. The chain employs TRBV4-3 and TRBJ2-1; D not resolved. Trimming took off 1 base at V and 8 bases at J, with 9 bases between the two ends. CDR1 is LGHNA and CDR2 is YSLEER in the germline V gene. This CDR3 comprises 13 residues. As DNA, the CDR3 is TGCGCCAGCAGCCAAGTTGGGGTGGATGAGCAGTTCTTC. This encodes CASSQVGVDEQFF.

As for this clonotype: Just one base apart from a much larger clone, this may be a read error. The genes are TRBV5-1 and TRBJ2-5; unclear D gene. V was cut by 4 bases and J by 2 bases, with 3 bases left in between. The germline gives CDR1 SGHRS, CDR2 YFSETQ. The CDR3 is 11 amino acids. The CDR3: CASSMQETQYF. CDR3 bases: TGCGCCAGCAGCATGCAAGAGACCCAGTACTTC.

This clonotype occurred many times. In nucleotides, the CDR3 is TGTGCCAGCAGCCATTTGGGTGAAAAACTGTTTTTT. Translated: CASSHLGEKLFF. The chain couples TRBV4-2 to TRBJ1-4, with D unresolved. Germline values: CDR1 LGHNA, CDR2 YNFKEQ. V dropped 3 bases and J dropped 7 bases, with 6 bases sitting between them. The CDR3 covers 12 residues.

The chain uses TRBV6-1 and TRBJ1-1, with TRBD1 as a possible D gene (6 bases). V was shortened by 7 bases and J by 1 base, with 13 bases between the two germline ends. Germline assignment: CDR1 MNHNS and CDR2 SASEGT. The CDR3 sequence is 14 residues long. Written as DNA, the CDR3 is TGTGCCAGCACCCTCTGGGGGGCGAACACTGAAGCTTTCTTT. This translates into CASTLWGANTEAFF.

This clonotype was observed a handful of times. This chain links TRBV20-1 with TRBJ2-3; no definite D call. CDR3 length: 12 amino acids. The V end was cut by 6 bases, the J end by 1 base, with 8 bases between. Germline V gene sequence: CDR1 DFQATT, CDR2 SNEGSKA (reference sequence). In DNA form, the CDR3 reads TGCAGTGCCACCGTGGGCACAGATACGCAGTATTTT. Its translation is CSATVGTDTQYF.

This chain uses TRBV6-6 with TRBJ2-7; unclear D gene. Germline CDR1 MNHNY, CDR2 SVGAGI (reference sequence). The CDR3 runs to 12 residues. V was trimmed by 8 bases and J by 0 bases, leaving 8 bases between them. This chain's CDR3 is CASEGNSYEQYF. The CDR3 coding sequence is TGTGCCAGCGAAGGTAACTCCTACGAGCAGTACTTC.

The chain couples TRBV6-1 to TRBJ2-1, with D maybe TRBD1 (5 bases). From germline, CDR1 is MNHNS and CDR2 SASEGT. The CDR3 runs to 14 residues. V lost 6 bases and J lost 6, with 15 bases in between. CDR3 protein: CASSPRRVSNEQFF. The CDR3 nucleotides read TGTGCCAGCAGCCCCCGCAGGGTTTCCAATGAGCAGTTCTTC.